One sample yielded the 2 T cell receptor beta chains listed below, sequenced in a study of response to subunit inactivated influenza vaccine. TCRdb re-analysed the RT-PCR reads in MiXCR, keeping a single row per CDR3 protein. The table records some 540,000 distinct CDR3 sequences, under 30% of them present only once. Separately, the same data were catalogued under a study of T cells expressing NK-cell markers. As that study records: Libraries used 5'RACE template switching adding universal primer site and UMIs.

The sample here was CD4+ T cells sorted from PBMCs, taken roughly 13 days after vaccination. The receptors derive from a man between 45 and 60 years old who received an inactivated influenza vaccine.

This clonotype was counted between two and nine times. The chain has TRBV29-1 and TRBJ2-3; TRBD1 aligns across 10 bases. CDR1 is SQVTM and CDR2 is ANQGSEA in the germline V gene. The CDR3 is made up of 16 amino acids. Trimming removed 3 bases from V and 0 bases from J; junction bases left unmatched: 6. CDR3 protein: CSVEETGGYSTDTQYF. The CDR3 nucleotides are TGCAGCGTTGAGGAGACAGGGGGCTATAGCACAGATACGCAGTATTTT.

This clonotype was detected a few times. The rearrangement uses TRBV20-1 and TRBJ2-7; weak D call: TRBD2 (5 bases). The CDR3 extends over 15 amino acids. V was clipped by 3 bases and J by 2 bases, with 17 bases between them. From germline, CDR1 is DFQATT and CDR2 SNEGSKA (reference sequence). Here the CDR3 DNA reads TGCAGTGCTAGGGCAATTACCGACTACACCTACGAGCAGTACTTC. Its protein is CSARAITDYTYEQYF.